Listed here are 21 T cell receptor beta chains from one sample, sequenced in a study of EBV T-cell therapy then PD-1 blockade in nasopharyngeal carcinoma. Treatment given: AdE1-LMPpoly-expanded autologous EBV-specific T-cell therapy followed by anti-PD-1 nivolumab. These receptors lack a known antigen. Generated by immunoSEQ multiplex PCR, the TCRdb table keeps only in-frame clones and is missing some. The sample carries roughly 14,000 clones, 84% recorded once. This specimen was CD8+ T cells from blood, taken around day 99 from a patient whose treatment included autologous EBV-specific T cells and nivolumab. All receptors come from a middle-aged man with nasopharyngeal carcinoma.

The genes are TRBV18 and TRBJ1-4, with TRBD1 identical over 10 bases. The CDR3 length is 16 residues. Germline lookup yields CDR1 KGHSH and CDR2 LQKENI. Losses at the gene ends were 3 bases for V and 5 bases for J; bases not matched to a gene: 6. Here the CDR3 DNA reads TGTGCCAGCTCACCCGGTGGGACAGGGGAAAATGAAAAACTGTTTTTT. Protein sequence: CASSPGGTGENEKLFF.

CDR3 in DNA: TGTGCCAGCAGCCAAAAATCCGCGGCCACAGATACGCAGTATTTT. Translating it yields CASSQKSAATDTQYF. V is TRBV4-2 and J is TRBJ2-3; D remains ambiguous. The CDR3 spans 15 residues. V gave up 2 bases and J gave up 2 bases, with 11 bases separating them. CDR1 and CDR2 from the germline V gene are LGHNA and YNFKEQ.

In its sample, this clone was seen once. The rearrangement links TRBV7-2 to TRBJ2-7; no clear D. Germline assignment: CDR1 SGHTA and CDR2 FQGNSA. The CDR3 consists of 12 residues. The V end lost 3 bases, the J end lost 3 bases, and 6 bases lay between the germline ends. The CDR3 spells CASSFHLYEQYF. The CDR3 region has the DNA TGTGCCAGCAGCTTCCATCTCTACGAGCAGTACTTC. Based on the CDR3 plus reference TRBV7-2 and TRBJ2-7, the full variable domain is GAGVSQSPSNKVTEKGKDVELRCDPISGHTALYWYRQSLGQGLEFLIYFQGNSAPDKSGLPSDRFSAERTGGSVSTLTIQRTQQEDSAVYLCASSFHLYEQYFGPGTRLTVT.

The chain joins TRBV7-2 to TRBJ2-1, with TRBD2 matching 10 bases. The germline gives CDR1 SGHTA, CDR2 FQGNSA. Unmatched junction bases numbered 4, after V lost 1 base and J lost 7 bases. The length of the CDR3 is 15 residues. DNA of the CDR3: TGTGCCAGCAGCTTAGAGCGGGGGGGGCCTAATGAGCAGTTCTTC. Protein product: CASSLERGGPNEQFF.

The CDR3 DNA follows: TGTGCCAGCAGTGACCGGGACAACAATGAGCAGTTCTTC. Translated: CASSDRDNNEQFF. The rearrangement uses TRBV6-4 and TRBJ2-1, with D possibly being TRBD1 (6 bases). The germline CDR1 and CDR2 sequences are MRHNA and SNTAGT. This CDR3 comprises 13 residues. The ends were cut back, 2 bases at V and 5 bases at J, with 7 bases in the middle.

This rearrangement joins TRBV4-1 to TRBJ2-1, with D possibly TRBD2 on 5 matching bases. Germline-derived CDR1 and CDR2 are MGHRA and YSYEKL. V was clipped by 0 bases and J by 10 bases, with 7 bases between them. CDR3 length: 12 amino acids. This CDR3 is CASSQDTGEQFF. In nucleotides, the CDR3 is TGCGCCAGCAGCCAAGATACGGGGGAGCAGTTCTTC.

The J gene is TRBJ2-7, the V gene TRBV9; D perhaps matches TRBD1 (5 bases). Germline CDR1 is SGDLS and CDR2 is YYNGEE. V was shortened by 4 bases and J by 1 base, with 15 bases between the two germline ends. This CDR3 is built from 15 residues. Here the CDR3 DNA reads TGTGCCAGCAGCTCCTCTGACAGTCCTTCCTACGAGCAGTACTTC. Translating gives CASSSSDSPSYEQYF.

The chain combines TRBV7-3 with TRBJ2-2, with D maybe TRBD1 (5 bases). V lost 0 bases and J lost 3, with 14 bases in between. CDR1 and CDR2 from the germline V gene are SGHTA and FQGTGA. The CDR3 consists of 17 residues. The CDR3 spells CASSLTAQGWYTGELFF. CDR3 sequence (DNA): TGTGCCAGCAGCTTAACGGCGCAGGGTTGGTACACCGGGGAGCTGTTTTTT.

This clone was recorded a few times. V and J are TRBV6-4 and TRBJ2-3; 9 bases are shared with TRBD2. This CDR3 region has 15 residues. Germline loops: CDR1 MRHNA, CDR2 SNTAGT. V shed 5 bases, J shed 2 bases, and the junction held 5 bases outside the gene matches. CDR3 loop: CASSKTSGSTDTQYF. The CDR3 nucleotides read TGTGCCAGCAGTAAGACTAGCGGATCCACAGATACGCAGTATTTT.

In DNA form, the CDR3 reads TGTGCCATCAGTGAGTTCGGCAGGGGAACTCAGCCCCAGCATTTT. Protein sequence: CAISEFGRGTQPQHF. This sequence joins TRBV10-3 and TRBJ1-5; D perhaps matches TRBD1 (6 bases). Germline CDR1 and CDR2: ENHRY and SYGVKD. V was cut by 1 base and J by 6 bases, with 13 bases left in between. The CDR3 is made up of 15 amino acids.

This chain uses TRBV27 with TRBJ2-3; 7 bases line up with TRBD1. The CDR3 spans 17 residues. Germline assignment: CDR1 MNHEY and CDR2 SMNVEV (reference sequence). V lost 5 bases, J lost 1 base, and 12 bases stayed unmatched. The DNA of the CDR3 is TGTGCCAGCAGTCCGAGACAGGGTGGTGAGGGCACAGATACGCAGTATTTT. It encodes CASSPRQGGEGTDTQYF.

The V gene is TRBV7-6, the J gene TRBJ2-2; TRBD1 matches 7 bases. CDR1 and CDR2 from the germline V gene are SGHVS and FNYEAQ. The CDR3 is 17 residues long. V gave up 5 bases and J gave up 2 bases; unmatched junction bases: 11. The CDR3 nucleotides are TGTGCCAGCAGCGCCATAGGACAGGTCCTAAACACCGGGGAGCTGTTTTTT. Translation: CASSAIGQVLNTGELFF.

The chain carries TRBV4-1 and TRBJ1-2; 11 nucleotides agree with TRBD1. CDR1 is MGHRA, CDR2 YSYEKL, per germline. The CDR3 is made up of 16 amino acids. V dropped 5 bases and J dropped 6; count of bases not matched to a gene: 11. CDR3 DNA sequence: TGCGCCAGCAGCTTCGGACAGGGGGCTGAAGGGAATGGCTACACCTTC. Protein: CASSFGQGAEGNGYTF.

The chain uses TRBV27 and TRBJ1-2; unclear D gene. The CDR3 contains 12 residues. Germline CDR1 MNHEY, CDR2 SMNVEV (reference sequence). V gave up 5 bases and J gave up 7 bases, with 11 bases separating them. The CDR3 loop is CASSTGGAGYTF. DNA for the CDR3: TGTGCCAGCAGTACCGGTGGCGCTGGCTACACCTTC.

This chain uses TRBV7-6 with TRBJ2-5; 10 bases are a match to TRBD1. Germline-derived CDR1 and CDR2 are SGHVS and FNYEAQ. The CDR3 runs to 15 residues. Trimming at V came to 5 bases and at J to 3 bases, leaving 6 bases not matched to a gene. Here the CDR3 DNA reads TGTGCCAGCAGCGACGAGACAGGGGGCAAAGAGACCCAGTACTTC. Protein: CASSDETGGKETQYF.

V usage is TRBV7-9 and J usage is TRBJ1-3; tentative D call: TRBD1 (5 bases). Trimming removed 8 bases from V and 0 bases from J, with 14 bases in between. CDR1 and CDR2 (germline): SEHNR, FQNEAQ (reference sequence). This CDR3 has 15 amino acids. The CDR3 loop reads CASSSSGDSGNTIYF. The CDR3, as DNA: TGTGCCAGCTCGAGCTCGGGGGACTCTGGAAACACCATATATTTT. The full variable domain, rest sourced from reference TRBV7-9 and TRBJ1-3, is DTGVSQNPRHKITKRGQNVTFRCDPISEHNRLYWYRQTLGQGPEFLTYFQNEAQLEKSRLLSDRFSAERPKGSFSTLEIQRTEQGDSAMYLCASSSSGDSGNTIYFGEGSWLTVV.

Only one count was recorded for this clone. The chain employs TRBV7-9 and TRBJ2-3, with TRBD1 matching 8 bases. After removal of 5 bases from V and 1 base from J, the junction contained 8 bases not matched to a gene. Germline V CDR1 and CDR2: SEHNR, FQNEAQ (reference sequence). This CDR3 has 16 amino acids. The CDR3 nucleotides read TGTGCCAGCAGCATCAAGCCGGGACAGGGCACAGATACGCAGTATTTT. Protein product: CASSIKPGQGTDTQYF.

As to this clone: This sample includes further DNA sequences coding for the same CDR3. The V call is TRBV6-4, the J call TRBJ2-6; the D is unclear. The germline CDR1 and CDR2 sequences are MRHNA and SNTAGT. The CDR3 is made up of 13 amino acids. V was pared by 0 bases and J by 3 bases, with 0 bases between. CDR3 nucleotides: TGTGCCAGCAGTGACTCTGGGGCCAACGTCCTGACTTTC. It encodes CASSDSGANVLTF.

The chain combines TRBV5-4 with TRBJ2-5; D is uncertain. Germline assignment: CDR1 SGHNT and CDR2 YYREEE (reference sequence). The V end was cut by 5 bases, the J end by 5 bases, with 7 bases between. The CDR3 consists of 11 residues. CDR3 DNA: TGTGCCAGCAGTTCCGTGGAGACCCAGTACTTC. It codes for CASSSVETQYF.

This clone was recorded once. CDR3 sequence reads: CASSWGRDRYEQYF. In DNA, the CDR3 is TGTGCCAGCAGTTGGGGAAGGGATCGCTACGAGCAGTACTTC. The J gene is TRBJ2-7, the V gene TRBV5-5, with no clear D. Trimming took off 5 bases at V and 3 bases at J, with 15 bases between the two ends. CDR3 size: 14 residues. CDR1 SGHKS and CDR2 YYEKEE come from the germline V gene (reference sequence). The full variable domain, completed using reference TRBV5-5 and TRBJ2-7, is DAGVTQSPTHLIKTRGQQVTLRCSPISGHKSVSWYQQVLGQGPQFIFQYYEKEERGRGNFPDRFSARQFPNYSSELNVNALLLGDSALYLCASSWGRDRYEQYFGPGTRLTVT.

CDR3 sequence (DNA): TGTGCCAGCAGTTACTCGGGGCCGCATAGCAATCAGCCCCAGCATTTT. It is translated as CASSYSGPHSNQPQHF. J is TRBJ1-5 and V is TRBV6-5, with D possibly TRBD1 on 5 matching bases. CDR3 size: 16 residues. The germline CDR1 and CDR2 sequences are MNHEY and SVGAGI. V shed 0 bases and J shed 0 bases, with 9 bases lying between them.